This T cell receptor beta chain derives from a study of blood T cell repertoires in COVID-19. Background on the study: Sites across the United States, Italy and Spain contributed samples from acute and convalescent COVID-19. PBMCs, B-cell-depleted T cells, or T cells were the source of the cDNA or gDNA that made up the material.

Trimming at V came to 5 bases and at J to 3 bases, leaving 6 bases not matched to a gene. This CDR3 region has 15 residues. Looked up from germline, CDR1 is SGHVS and CDR2 is FQNEAQ. The repertoire was sequenced with immunoSEQ multiplex PCR; TCRdb's copy has only in-frame clones and lacks some. The table includes roughly 160,000 clones, 80% to 85% detected once. The chain employs TRBV7-8 and TRBJ1-4; 7 bases match TRBD1. The sample consisted of peripheral blood. This receptor was obtained from a man aged 65 to 85 with active or convalescent COVID-19. The CDR3 loop reads CASSPNRGSNEKLFF. CDR3 DNA: TGTGCCAGCAGCCCCAACAGGGGTTCTAATGAAAAACTGTTTTTT.